Following are 27 T cell receptor beta chains from one sample sequenced in a study of regulatory T cells in long-lasting Graves disease (dated by TCRdb to about 2021). The meaning of the sample's time point label: persistent/refractory GD, antithyroid drugs over 5 years with positive TRAb. For both TCR sequencing and RNA sequencing, RNA was extracted from PBMCs in TRIzol. Library preparation used multiplex PCR. For sequencing, an Illumina HiSeq 4000 was employed. To build TCR beta libraries, CDR3 regions were amplified by Arm-PCR using iRepertoire HTBI primers. TCRdb reprocessing: public reads trimmed at Q25 with fastp, clones called with MiXCR, in-frame beta chains kept. All rows with the same CDR3 protein become a single entry with the most common DNA and genes. This sample has a few hundred thousand distinct CDR3 sequences in its table, and around 20% of those were observed once. The biggest ten clones account for approximately 28% of the sample.

This specimen consisted of peripheral blood mononuclear cells (PBMCs), obtained when the disease was refractory, from a patient treated with antithyroid drugs. The source is a female donor with Graves disease.

In its sample, this clonotype was seen many times. Here the CDR3 reads CSARRLAGGLNYEQYF. CDR3 bases: TGCAGTGCCCGGCGGCTAGCGGGAGGGCTGAACTACGAGCAGTACTTC. The rearrangement joins TRBV20-1 to TRBJ2-7; 12 bases fit TRBD2. The V and J ends lost 6 bases and 3 bases, in that order; junction bases with no gene match: 12. There are 16 residues in the CDR3. Germline V gives CDR1 DFQATT, CDR2 SNEGSKA (reference sequence).

This clonotype was recorded many times. The chain joins TRBV20-1 to TRBJ1-2; 8 bases are shared with TRBD1. Trimming took 5 bases from V and 6 from J; bases not matched to a gene: 5. The CDR3 totals 12 residues. Germline CDR1 DFQATT, CDR2 SNEGSKA (reference sequence). The DNA of the CDR3 is TGCAGTGCTTCTAGGACAGGGAATGGCTACACCTTC. It yields the protein CSASRTGNGYTF.

This clonotype was picked up a small number of times. The rearrangement joins TRBV29-1 to TRBJ2-5; D possibly corresponds to TRBD2 (5 bases). In germline, CDR1 is SQVTM, CDR2 ANQGSEA. Trimming pared 7 bases from V and 2 bases from J, leaving 14 bases between. The CDR3 totals 13 residues. The CDR3 region has the DNA TGCAGCGGTTCGGGATCTTCTCAAGAGACCCAGTACTTC. Protein product: CSGSGSSQETQYF.

This clonotype was picked up many times. The chain links TRBV6-1 to TRBJ2-7; 8 bases agree with TRBD1. The CDR3 is made up of 14 amino acids. Germline CDR1 MNHNS, CDR2 SASEGT. Losses at the gene ends were 6 bases for V and 4 bases for J; bases not matched to a gene: 8. The CDR3 bases are TGTGCCAGCAGCTCCGGGACAGGAAAGTACGAGCAGTACTTC. Amino acids: CASSSGTGKYEQYF.

This sequence joins TRBV7-2 and TRBJ2-7, with no clear D. Trimming took 6 bases from V and 1 from J, leaving 13 bases between them. Per the germline V gene, CDR1 is SGHTA and CDR2 is FQGNSA. This CDR3 is 14 amino acids long. The CDR3 region has the DNA TGTGCCAGCAGTACAGCCGGAAGTTCCTACGAGCAGTACTTC. This sequence encodes CASSTAGSSYEQYF.

This clonotype came up many times. V gene TRBV2 combines with J gene TRBJ1-1; D is perhaps TRBD1 (5 bases). The length of the CDR3 is 15 residues. Germline CDR1 SNHLY, CDR2 FYNNEI. Trimming pared 3 bases from V and 5 bases from J, leaving 16 bases between. CDR3 amino acids: CASSDGGSAKTEAFF. CDR3 nucleotide sequence: TGTGCCAGCAGTGATGGGGGTTCGGCTAAGACTGAAGCTTTCTTT. Combining the CDR3 with reference TRBV2 and TRBJ1-1 gives the whole variable domain EPEVTQTPSHQVTQMGQEVILRCVPISNHLYFYWYRQILGQKVEFLVSFYNNEISEKSEIFDDQFSVERPDGSNFTLKIRSTKLEDSAMYFCASSDGGSAKTEAFFGQGTRLTVV.

In the case of this clonotype: Given a much more abundant clone one base away, this may be a read error. The DNA for the CDR3 is TGCAGTGCTAGCGCCTCTAGCGGGAGTAAGACCCAGCACTTC. Protein: CSASASSGSKTQHF. The V gene is TRBV20-1, the J gene TRBJ2-5; 10 nucleotides line up with TRBD2. The germline V gene has CDR1 DFQATT and CDR2 SNEGSKA (reference sequence). The CDR3 runs 14 residues.

This clonotype was seen many times. The chain is built from TRBV20-1 and TRBJ1-5, with 7 bases lining up with TRBD1. CDR1 DFQATT and CDR2 SNEGSKA come from the germline V gene (reference sequence). The V gene end was trimmed by 3 bases and the J gene end by 0 bases; junction bases not matched to a gene: 8. The CDR3 spans 16 residues. The CDR3 DNA reads TGCAGTGCTAGCCGACAGGGCTCCTATAGCAATCAGCCCCAGCATTTT. Its translation: CSASRQGSYSNQPQHF.

This clonotype was found a few times. This sequence joins TRBV27 and TRBJ2-1, with D perhaps TRBD2 (6 bases). Trimming stripped 4 bases from V and 2 bases from J, with 12 bases between. CDR3 length: 15 amino acids. CDR1 MNHEY and CDR2 SMNVEV come from the germline V gene (reference sequence). The CDR3 DNA is TGTGCCAGCAGTTCCTATAGCGGAGCCTACAATGAGCAGTTCTTC. Translation: CASSSYSGAYNEQFF.

This clonotype was counted many times. The J gene is TRBJ2-2, the V gene TRBV24-1; D possibly corresponds to TRBD1 (5 bases). The germline V and J ends were trimmed by 9 bases and 1 base, with 11 bases remaining between them. Per the germline V gene, CDR1 is KGHDR and CDR2 is SFDVKD. The CDR3 totals 14 residues. The CDR3 region is CATQNGQNTGELFF. DNA of the CDR3: TGTGCCACCCAGAACGGACAGAACACCGGGGAGCTGTTTTTT.

This clonotype was seen only a few times. The rearrangement links TRBV19 to TRBJ1-2, with 10 bases lining up with TRBD1. Germline assignment: CDR1 LNHDA and CDR2 SQIVND (reference sequence). J gave up 4 bases and V 5 bases, and 7 bases lay outside the gene matches. This CDR3 spans 15 amino acids. DNA of the CDR3: TGTGCCAGTAGTGCCGGAGGGACAGGGGTCTATGGCTACACCTTC. It is translated as CASSAGGTGVYGYTF.

This rearrangement joins TRBV6-2 or TRBV6-3 to TRBJ1-2; TRBD1 is a possible D gene (6 bases). Trimming pared 0 bases from V and 8 bases from J, leaving 10 bases between. This CDR3 has 13 amino acids. Germline CDR1 is MNHEY and CDR2 is SVGEGT. The CDR3 region is CASSYSTGSGYTF. For the CDR3, the DNA is TGTGCCAGCAGTTACTCTACAGGGAGCGGCTACACCTTC.

This clonotype was found a few times. V usage is TRBV5-5 and J usage is TRBJ1-1; no clear D. V lost 0 bases and J lost 6, with 24 bases in between. The CDR3 has 18 amino acids. Germline CDR1 SGHKS, CDR2 YYEKEE (reference sequence). The CDR3 nucleotides are TGTGCCAGCAGCTTGGATTATATTCTCCGGGGTAGGACGGCTGAAGCTTTCTTT. It specifies CASSLDYILRGRTAEAFF.

Remarks on this clonotype: It may be a read error: a sequence one base away is much more abundant. CDR3 protein: CSARAAVEFSEQFF. The CDR3 DNA reads TGCAGTGCTAGAGCGGCGGTTGAGTTCAGTGAGCAGTTCTTC. V gene TRBV20-1 combines with J gene TRBJ2-1; D call uncertain. V lost 1 base and J 9 bases, leaving 16 bases between the germline ends. Germline CDR1 is DFQATT and CDR2 is SNEGSKA (reference sequence). CDR3 length: 14 residues.

This clonotype was counted a few times. The genes are TRBV6-2 or TRBV6-3 and TRBJ1-4; D ambiguous. The CDR3 length is 14 residues. Per germline, CDR1 MNHEY and CDR2 SVGEGT. V was cut by 2 bases and J by 7 bases, with 11 bases left in between. The CDR3 DNA reads TGTGCCAGCAGTTACGTCTCCGGTGTTGAAAAACTGTTTTTT. Its translation: CASSYVSGVEKLFF.

The CDR3 here is CASSIHGIRDTEAFF. CDR3 coding DNA: TGCGCCAGCAGCATCCACGGAATTAGGGACACTGAAGCTTTCTTT. This chain connects TRBV5-1 to TRBJ1-1; D gene uncertain. CDR1 and CDR2 from the germline V gene are SGHRS and YFSETQ. The CDR3 spans 15 residues. V lost 4 bases and J 3 bases, leaving 16 bases between the germline ends.

This clonotype turned up a few times. This CDR3 reads CASSLARPRKNGYTF. The CDR3 DNA reads as TGTGCCAGCAGCTTGGCCAGACCGCGGAAGAATGGCTACACCTTC. The J gene is TRBJ1-2, the V gene TRBV7-9; D gene ambiguous. Looked up from germline, CDR1 is SEHNR and CDR2 is FQNEAQ (reference sequence). Deletions cut 3 bases from V and 6 bases from J, with 17 bases between. CDR3 size: 15 residues. The variable domain in full, with the rest retrieved from reference TRBV7-9 and TRBJ1-2, is DTGVSQNPRHKITKRGQNVTFRCDPISEHNRLYWYRQTLGQGPEFLTYFQNEAQLEKSRLLSDRFSAERPKGSFSTLEIQRTEQGDSAMYLCASSLARPRKNGYTFGSGTRLTVV.

This clonotype was counted ten times or more. The V call is TRBV5-1, the J call TRBJ1-5; 9 positions match TRBD1. V lost 5 bases and J lost 6; bases outside the gene matches: 12. In germline, CDR1 is SGHRS, CDR2 YFSETQ. CDR3 size: 16 residues. CDR3 sequence reads: CASRIRRDRVRQPQHF. The CDR3 DNA follows: TGCGCCAGCAGAATTCGTAGGGACAGGGTCCGTCAGCCCCAGCATTTT.

In its sample, this clonotype was seen many times. V gene TRBV6-5 combines with J gene TRBJ2-7; no clear D. This CDR3 has 13 amino acids. Per germline, CDR1 MNHEY and CDR2 SVGAGI. Trimming took off 2 bases at V and 4 bases at J, with 9 bases between the two ends. The DNA for the CDR3 is TGTGCCAGCAGTTACGCGCCGGAGTACGAGCAGTACTTC. This sequence encodes CASSYAPEYEQYF.

This clonotype was detected only a few times. This chain links TRBV20-1 with TRBJ1-1; tentatively, D is TRBD1 (5 bases). V was cut by 0 bases and J by 1 base, with 12 bases left in between. The CDR3 is 15 residues long. Per the germline V gene, CDR1 is DFQATT and CDR2 is SNEGSKA (reference sequence). The CDR3: CSARDNGGTNTEAFF. The CDR3 DNA reads TGCAGTGCTAGAGATAACGGCGGGACGAACACTGAAGCTTTCTTT.

The table lists this clonotype with many counts. The genes are TRBV13 and TRBJ1-1; a possible D gene is TRBD1 (6 bases). In germline, CDR1 is PRHDT, CDR2 FYEKMQ (reference sequence). V lost 5 bases to trimming and J lost 5 bases, with 15 bases between them. The length of the CDR3 is 14 residues. The CDR3 nucleotides read TGTGCCAGCAGCGAACAAACAGGGAGTACTGAAGCTTTCTTT. Translating gives CASSEQTGSTEAFF.

The chain joins TRBV20-1 to TRBJ1-1; unclear D gene. Per germline, CDR1 DFQATT and CDR2 SNEGSKA (reference sequence). This CDR3 contains 12 residues. V gave up 5 bases and J gave up 1 base, with 8 bases separating them. CDR3 DNA: TGCAGTGCTGAAACAGCGAACACTGAAGCTTTCTTT. Translation: CSAETANTEAFF.

The chain combines TRBV11-2 with TRBJ2-1; 7 bases map to TRBD2. This CDR3 has 15 amino acids. V lost 0 bases to trimming and J lost 9 bases; unmatched junction nucleotides: 8. Germline assignment: CDR1 SGHAT and CDR2 FQNNGV. DNA of the CDR3: TGTGCCAGCAGCTTAGACCTAGCGGTTTTCAGTGAGCAGTTCTTC. It yields the protein CASSLDLAVFSEQFF.

This rearrangement joins TRBV7-3 to TRBJ1-1; the match to TRBD1 covers 10 bases. This CDR3 comprises 13 residues. The trim removed 5 bases at V and 9 bases at J, leaving 6 bases unmatched. Germline V gene lookup returns CDR1 SGHTA and CDR2 FQGTGA. The CDR3 spells CASSPGTGEKAFF. The CDR3 nucleotides are TGTGCCAGCAGCCCAGGGACAGGGGAAAAAGCTTTCTTT.

This clonotype showed up just a few times. V gene TRBV6-1 combines with J gene TRBJ2-7, with 7 bases aligning to TRBD2. Losses at the gene ends were 6 bases for V and 2 bases for J; bases not matched to a gene: 10. Germline CDR1 MNHNS, CDR2 SASEGT. The CDR3 spans 15 residues. The CDR3 reads CASRRAGERAYEQYF. As DNA, the CDR3 is TGTGCCAGCAGACGCGCGGGAGAGAGGGCCTACGAGCAGTACTTC.

V and J are TRBV6-1 and TRBJ2-7; TRBD1 aligns across 7 bases. The CDR3 is 15 residues long. V was pared by 6 bases and J by 0 bases, with 8 bases of the junction left unmatched. CDR1 is MNHNS, CDR2 SASEGT, per germline. The CDR3 coding sequence is TGTGCCAGCAGCCATCCCGGACAGGTCTCCTACGAGCAGTACTTC. The encoded protein is CASSHPGQVSYEQYF.

Only a few counts were recorded for this clonotype. The chain joins TRBV7-3 to TRBJ2-2; TRBD2 matches at 9 bases. Germline trimming cut 5 bases from V and 6 bases from J; bases unmatched to any gene: 13. The CDR3 extends over 17 amino acids. Per germline, CDR1 SGHTA and CDR2 FQGTGA. The CDR3 DNA sequence: TGTGCCAGCAGCCACATCGGTGGCGGGAGGGCTTCCGGGGAGCTGTTTTTT. The encoded protein is CASSHIGGGRASGELFF.